Listed below are T cell receptor beta chains from one sample, sequenced in a study of PD-1 blockade in classical Hodgkin lymphoma. TCRdb's table, derived via immunoSEQ multiplex PCR, lists solely in-frame clones and lacks some. The top ten clones hold less than 25% of a sample with about 84,000 clones, under 90% of them seen once. Sample: peripheral blood mononuclear cells (PBMCs), taken at baseline. The receptors derive from a human donor with classical Hodgkin lymphoma. Each CDR3 is given with its conserved first and last residue. A D gene is named only where the DNA matches it firmly. Clone size is given for some rows only: seen once, a few or many times, or a class if the clone is expanded.

clone size	V gene	J gene	D gene	CDR3 DNA	CDR3 protein
NA	TRBV7-9	TRBJ2-1	TRBD2	TGTGCCAGCAGCTCTTACCAGTACTTTCTAGCGGGAGTGGGAGGTGAGCAGTTCTTC	CASSSYQYFLAGVGGEQFF
NA	TRBV5-1	TRBJ1-4	NA	TGCGCCAGCAGCGACCTTCCTGGGGAAAAACTGTTTTTT	CASSDLPGEKLFF
once	TRBV6-1	TRBJ2-7	NA	TGTGCCAGCAGTGGGCGGGACTTCCGCGAGCAGTACTTC	CASSGRDFREQYF
once	TRBV14	TRBJ2-6	NA	TGTGCCAGCAGCCAAGATGGAGGGACAGCCAACGTCCTGACTTTC	CASSQDGGTANVLTF
NA	TRBV10-1	TRBJ2-2	TRBD1	TGCGCCAGCAGTAAGGGGACAGGGTCAGACGGGGAGCTGTTTTTT	CASSKGTGSDGELFF
once	TRBV4-3	TRBJ1-4	TRBD1	TGCGCCAGCAGCCAAGCCGCCGGGACAGGCCCTAATGAAAAACTGTTTTTT	CASSQAAGTGPNEKLFF
NA	TRBV27	TRBJ1-1	NA	TGTGCCAGCAGTTTCCGTATGACCGCAGTTATGAACACTGAAGCTTTCTTT	CASSFRMTAVMNTEAFF
NA	TRBV19	TRBJ1-1	NA	TGTGCCAGTAGTATTACGGGATCCACTGAAGCTTTCTTT	CASSITGSTEAFF
NA	TRBV19	TRBJ2-3	TRBD2	TGTGCCAGTAGTACCCGACTAGCGGGGATCACAGATACGCAGTATTTT	CASSTRLAGITDTQYF
NA	TRBV7-9	TRBJ2-7	NA	TGTGCCAGCAGCCCCGGGGGTGGACCTGTATACGAGCAGTACTTC	CASSPGGGPVYEQYF
once	TRBV5-4	TRBJ2-1	NA	TGTGCCAGCAGCCCGAAGGGGAGCTCCTACAATGAGCAGTTCTTC	CASSPKGSSYNEQFF
NA	TRBV4-1	TRBJ1-6	NA	TGCGCCAGCAGCCAAGATCCCGGCACCCGGTGGAATTCACCCCTCCACTTT	CASSQDPGTRWNSPLHF
NA	TRBV4-1	TRBJ1-5	NA	TGCGCCAGCAGCCCGATACCCGGTTGGGGCGTGAGTCAGCCCCAGCATTTT	CASSPIPGWGVSQPQHF
NA	TRBV11-2	TRBJ2-7	NA	TGTGCCAGCAGCTTAGGATCGGCCTACGAGCAGTACTTC	CASSLGSAYEQYF
NA	TRBV19	TRBJ1-5	TRBD1	TGTGCCAGTAGGGAGCGACAGGGGTACAATCAGCCCCAGCATTTT	CASRERQGYNQPQHF
NA	TRBV18	TRBJ1-1	NA	TGTGCCAGCTCACCACCGGTGGCATATCTTGAGATGAACACTGAAGCTTTCTTT	CASSPPVAYLEMNTEAFF
NA	TRBV18	TRBJ1-1	NA	TGTGCCAGCTCACCACCTGACAGAGGGGGGACTGAAGCTTTCTTT	CASSPPDRGGTEAFF
once	TRBV19	TRBJ2-7	NA	TGTGCCAGTGCCCGAGACTACCCCTACGAGCAGTACTTC	CASARDYPYEQYF
NA	TRBV11-3	TRBJ2-3	NA	TGTGCCAGCAGCGGATTTACAGGGACCAACACAGATACGCAGTATTTT	CASSGFTGTNTDTQYF
NA	TRBV19	TRBJ2-5	NA	TGTGCCAGTAGTGATCTGACAGGATTACAAGAGACCCAGTACTTC	CASSDLTGLQETQYF
NA	TRBV29-1	TRBJ2-1	TRBD2	TGCAGCATCGGGACTAGCTCCTACAATGAGCAGTTCTTC	CSIGTSSYNEQFF
NA	TRBV6-4	TRBJ1-1	TRBD1	TGTGCCAGCAGTACACAGGGGATGGGCACTGAAGCTTTCTTT	CASSTQGMGTEAFF
NA	TRBV7-9	TRBJ2-1	NA	TGTGCCAGCAGCGCAGAAGGTGAGCAGTTCTTC	CASSAEGEQFF
NA	TRBV5-1	TRBJ1-2	TRBD1	TGCGCCAGCAGCTCGACAGGGGTCTATGGCTACACCTTC	CASSSTGVYGYTF
once	TRBV30	TRBJ2-7	TRBD2	TGTGCCTGGCCAGTAGCGGGAGGGCCCTCCGTCTACGAGCAGTACTTC	CAWPVAGGPSVYEQYF
NA	TRBV2	TRBJ2-7	TRBD2	TGTGCCAGCAGTGAAGTGCTAGCGGGGCCGTCCTACGAGCAGTACTTC	CASSEVLAGPSYEQYF
NA	TRBV10-3	TRBJ2-6	NA	TGTGCCATCAGTGAGTCGCGATTATCCGGGGCCAACGTCCTGACTTTC	CAISESRLSGANVLTF
NA	TRBV4-2	TRBJ2-7	TRBD2	TGTGCCAGCAGCCAAGTGGTGCCTAGCGGGGCCTACGAGCAGTACTTC	CASSQVVPSGAYEQYF
once	TRBV9	TRBJ2-5	TRBD2	TGTGCCAGCAGTAAAGCTACACTAGCGGGAGGGGGACACCAAGAGACCCAGTACTTC	CASSKATLAGGGHQETQYF
NA	TRBV18	TRBJ1-3	NA	TGTGCCAGCTCACTCGGGCCCGGAAACACCATATATTTT	CASSLGPGNTIYF
NA	TRBV5-4	TRBJ2-1	TRBD2	TGTGCCAGCAGCTTGTTTGCTAGCGGGAGCTCCTACAATGAGCAGTTCTTC	CASSLFASGSSYNEQFF
many	TRBV19	TRBJ1-1	NA	TGTGCCAGTACCCAAGACGGGACTTCAAGGACTGAAGCTTTCTTT	CASTQDGTSRTEAFF
once	TRBV27	TRBJ2-6	NA	TGTGCCAGCAGTTTATCTCGACGGGCGTCTGGGGCCAACGTCCTGACTTTC	CASSLSRRASGANVLTF
medium-sized	TRBV5-6	TRBJ1-1	NA	TGTGCCAGCAGCGGGGGCGTGGGACTGGAAGCTTTCTTT	CASSGGVGLEAFF
NA	TRBV7-2	TRBJ2-5	NA	TGTGCCAGCAGCTTTCTTAGCGGCCAAGAGACCCAGTACTTC	CASSFLSGQETQYF
once	TRBV7-9	TRBJ1-1	NA	TGTGCCAGCAGCAGAGAACCCGGGGCTTTCTTT	CASSREPGAFF
NA	TRBV6-1	TRBJ2-7	NA	TGTGCCACCCGGACAGCATACTCCTACGAGCAGTACTTC	CATRTAYSYEQYF
NA	TRBV7-2	TRBJ2-4	TRBD2	TGTGCCAGCAGCTTAATCGCGGGAGGGGACAAAAACATTCAGTACTTC	CASSLIAGGDKNIQYF
NA	TRBV29-1	TRBJ1-4	TRBD1	TGCAGCGTAATGACAGGGGTTCCTAATGAAAAACTGTTTTTT	CSVMTGVPNEKLFF
NA	TRBV28	TRBJ2-7	NA	TGTGCCAGCAGTTTCGGTTTGGGTAAGACCACCACCTACGAGCAGTACTTC	CASSFGLGKTTTYEQYF
NA	TRBV19	TRBJ1-5	NA	TGTGCCAGTAGTATAGTCCCGAATCAGCCCCAGCATTTT	CASSIVPNQPQHF
once	TRBV29-1	TRBJ2-3	TRBD2	TGCAGCGTCGATGGGACTAGCGGGAGGCCAGATACGCAGTATTTT	CSVDGTSGRPDTQYF
NA	TRBV27	TRBJ2-7	NA	TGTGCCAGCAGTACCCTGACAAACACCTACGAGCAGTACTTC	CASSTLTNTYEQYF
NA	TRBV27	TRBJ2-7	NA	TGTGCCAGCAGCCCCCTGGAGGACCTTTCCTACGAGCAGTACTTC	CASSPLEDLSYEQYF
NA	TRBV14	TRBJ2-3	TRBD2	TGTGCCAGCAGCCCCTCCAGCGGGAGGGCCATGTATTTT	CASSPSSGRAMYF
NA	TRBV15	TRBJ2-2	NA	TGTGCCACCAGCAGACTCCCTTGGGTCGGGGAGCTGTTTTTT	CATSRLPWVGELFF
NA	TRBV5-4	TRBJ2-3	NA	TGTGCCAGCAGCCCGATAGGGACTCCCCCGGAAGATACGCAGTATTTT	CASSPIGTPPEDTQYF
NA	TRBV5-1	TRBJ2-7	TRBD1	TGCGCCAGCAGCCGCGAGGGAGGGACAGGGCTCTACGAGCAGTACTTC	CASSREGGTGLYEQYF
NA	TRBV11-2	TRBJ2-5	TRBD2	TGTGCCAGCAGCTTACTATTGGGAGGGCGTAAAGAGACCCAGTACTTC	CASSLLLGGRKETQYF
NA	TRBV5-1	TRBJ2-3	NA	TGCGCCAGCAGCCCAGCACTCGACGGGCCTGATACGCAGTATTTT	CASSPALDGPDTQYF
NA	TRBV5-1	TRBJ2-3	NA	TGCGCCAGCAGCTTGGATCTCCTGGGGGGTACGCAGTATTTT	CASSLDLLGGTQYF
NA	TRBV6-4	TRBJ2-1	TRBD2	TGTGCCAGCCCAAAGAGTAGCGGGAAAGTCAATGAGCAGTTCTTC	CASPKSSGKVNEQFF
few	TRBV2	TRBJ2-6	NA	TGTGCCAGCAGGAGACAGTCTGGGGCCAACGTCCTGACTTTC	CASRRQSGANVLTF
NA	TRBV7-9	TRBJ1-1	NA	TGTGCCAGCAGCGCACGAGGGGGTCCTAACACTGAAGCTTTCTTT	CASSARGGPNTEAFF
NA	TRBV5-4	TRBJ1-3	TRBD1	TGTGCCAGCAGCTTGGTTCCACAGGGGGCGGCTGGAAACACCATATATTTT	CASSLVPQGAAGNTIYF